This TCR beta chain was sequenced for a study of T cells in Graves' hyperthyroidism and ophthalmopathy. Findings and caveats of the study: Most thyroid clonotypes that were expanded above 0.001 also turned up in blood.

The trim removed 5 bases at V and 5 bases at J, leaving 12 bases unmatched. This CDR3 contains 16 residues. This clonotype was counted ten times or more. Its antigen is not identified. The TCR beta CDR3 regions underwent amplification using RNA transcripts as the source. First-round RT-PCR of the TCR CDR3 relied on the HTBI primer set. MiXCR, run by TCRdb on the multiplex PCR reads, gives a single entry per CDR3 protein. The repertoire consists of fewer than 450,000 distinct CDR3 sequences, with approximately 17% occurring once and the leading ten covering over 35%. Ophthalmopathy patients had moderate-to-severe active disease, CAS ≥3, NOSPECS ≥4, and disease duration under 3 months. PBMCs were sourced from approximately 9.3 ml fresh peripheral blood.

The clonotype comes from a man aged 18 to 35 with Graves' ophthalmopathy. Sequencing was done on a sample of blood. V is TRBV12-3 or TRBV12-4 and J is TRBJ2-1; TRBD1 aligns across 7 bases. The CDR3 sequence: CASSPPTGNSHNEQFF. CDR3 DNA sequence: TGTGCCAGCAGTCCCCCGACAGGGAATTCCCACAATGAGCAGTTCTTC.